This T cell receptor (beta chain) was found in a study of early T cells in non-severe SARS-CoV-2 infection. A single record per CDR3 protein comes from TCRdb applying MiXCR to the 5' RACE reads. The sample has over 90,000 distinct CDR3 sequences, roughly 12% seen once. This clonotype was seen repeatedly, ten times or more. The receptor was isolated from an adult who was a healthcare worker with PCR-confirmed SARS-CoV-2 infection or an uninfected control (not recorded which). The sequences come from whole blood, collected at baseline.

CDR3 DNA sequence: TGCAGTGCCGAGACTAGCGGGAGGAGGTATGAGCAGTTCTTC. It is translated as CSAETSGRRYEQFF. This chain uses TRBV20-1 with TRBJ2-1; 13 bases map to TRBD2. This CDR3 comprises 14 residues. CDR1 and CDR2 (germline): DFQATT, SNEGSKA (reference sequence). V trimming: 6 bases; J trimming: 8 bases; junction bases outside the gene matches: 7.